Below, one TCR beta chain is given with its context. The table lists this clone with a few counts. It lacks a known antigen. No base quality information exists; no much larger clone differs at one position. The cohort was made up of 666 healthy bone marrow donors. Cohort members were all nominally healthy when sampled, although unrecorded immune exposures were likely present. The donor tested CMV seronegative and was one of the 352 seronegative cohort members. Each donor provided a peripheral blood sample, and peripheral blood mononuclear cells were used for TCR beta sequencing. The Qiagen DNeasy Blood Extraction Kit was used to extract genomic DNA from the blood cell samples. Library creation used the immunoSEQ multiplex PCR assay. A mixture of 60 forward primers for TCR Vbeta segments and 13 reverse primers for TCR Jbeta segments was used in the multiplex PCR. Amplification of the CDR3 region of rearranged TCR beta genes was performed with a multiplex PCR assay on genomic DNA. The Illumina HiSeq System was used to sequence the amplified TCR beta libraries as 87-base-pair reads. The source study handled its data this way. Across the 500 to 750 repertoires, a later analysis counted about 81 million unique TCR beta chains, approximately 10 million of which were shared by at least two donors. To remove PCR and sequencing errors, raw reads were error-corrected and collapsed into unique sequences using a nearest-neighbor algorithm that merged closely related sequences. To assign V, D and J gene segments, CDR3 sequences were aligned to IMGT reference sequences. For a sequence to be retained, a match of at least six nucleotides to both a V gene segment and a J gene segment was required. A rearrangement counted as productive if the CDR3 had no stop codons and remained in frame with V and J, and every other rearrangement counted as non-productive. Following IMGT convention, CDR3 was defined as the stretch from the second conserved V-encoded cysteine up to the conserved J-encoded phenylalanine. The earlier analysis of more than 450 of the donors excluded sequences that lacked an unambiguous match to a single V gene segment. An earlier analysis of about 600 of the donors called V segments functional above 56.7% productive rearrangements and segregating when the between-donor standard deviation exceeded 5%. A statistical classification framework was developed to diagnose cytomegalovirus status using the catalog of TCR beta chain sequences. In a later analysis, V and J genes were assigned by comparing TCR nucleotide sequences against IMGT/GENE-DB human TR gene sequences. In a later analysis, CDR3 sequences and most-parsimonious VDJ recombination scenarios were assigned using the TCRdist pipeline. A later analysis defined each TCR beta chain by its CDR3 amino acid sequence plus V-gene family, and excluded reads lacking a unique V-gene family. In a later analysis, 450 to 600 highly shared, low-generation-probability nucleotide sequences were removed to address suspected cross-contamination and a sequencing artifact. For each public chain, a later analysis derived a clonal expansion index from normalized ranks of inferred template counts within each repertoire. A later analysis computed generation probabilities with a VDJ recombination model fitted to out-of-frame rearrangements, and checked the results against IGoR. In a later analysis, hypergeometric tests were used to score TCR-TCR, TCR-HLA and TCR-CMV co-occurrence, with a repertoire-size bias correction applied to TCR pairs. In a later analysis, false discovery rates were estimated by permuting HLA or CMV assignments 20 times. In a later analysis, co-occurring TCRs were grouped with DBSCAN, and TCRdist sequence similarity was added when clustering was performed within HLA-allele-positive subsets. Co-occurrence clustering excluded repertoires with fewer than 30,000 or more than 120,000 public chains, plus five with anomalous nucleotide sharing. Entries here come from immuneACCESS through TCRdb and include only in-frame sequences with V and J called. Some clones fail to appear in such tables; in the studies checked, an unresolved V gene covers under half of the shortfall, and the cause of the remainder is unknown. V and J calls plus clone size are reproduced from that table; the DNA served to infer D and trimming. The sample table lists some 190,000 clones, around 80% of them with a count of one. Around 1.5% of the sample goes to the ten largest clones.

Via the germline V gene (reference sequence), CDR1 is MNHNY and CDR2 SVGAGI. From its cysteine to its phenylalanine, the CDR3 spans 14 amino acids. Here the CDR3 DNA is all that survives: 42 bases in frame from base 1. V ends up 5 bases short and J 7 bases short, with an unmatched junction base count of 8. This entry comes from a study of cytomegalovirus exposure and HLA in healthy donors (dated by TCRdb to 2015 to 2018). Some background on the complete study: An earlier analysis of several hundred of the donors reported approximately 290 Gb of sequence data and more than 90 million unique TCR beta sequences from some 180 million T cells. An early release covering approximately 600 HLA-typed donors comprised 250 to 350 gigabases of sequencing data and tens of millions of unique TCR sequences. Of the roughly 400 genotyped donors, roughly 85% fell in the genetic ancestry cluster associated with self-reported Caucasian donors. The study aimed to test whether cataloging public T cell receptors could reveal signatures of past pathogen exposure. Using immunosequencing, the study profiled T cell repertoires from fewer than 700 subjects and related those repertoires to cytomegalovirus serostatus. In addition to the first cohort of several hundred subjects, a separate validation cohort of 120 different subjects was used. To predict cytomegalovirus infection status, the study brought together high-throughput TCR immunosequencing, statistical association of individual TCRs with disease status, and machine learning. In a later analysis, previously published TCR beta repertoires from 666 donors were re-analyzed and high-resolution HLA genotyping was added so that TCR occurrence patterns could be studied. Rather than drawing on any new phenotypic data, the later analysis identified candidate immune exposures from TCR beta sequences and the way those sequences occurred across donors. In an earlier analysis of 587 of the donors, high-throughput TCR beta sequencing was used to judge whether each TCR beta V gene segment behaved as functional or pseudogenic. Donor age, sex, ethnicity and CMV serostatus were compiled together with the repertoire data. Genome-wide SNP genotypes for about 55% of the roughly 670 donors were used in a later genetic analysis, which treated that subset as a discovery cohort. All discovery cohort repertoires had been generated on a single sequencing platform. Both class I and class II loci were covered by HLA typing, at four-digit resolution. The number of typed donors differed by locus: about 629-630 for A, B, C, DRB1 and DQB1; some 500 for DQA1; around 580 for DPA1; and roughly 490 for DPB1. Roughly five DR-DQ haplotypes were treated as single units for association and clustering because of strong linkage in the cohort. Among a few hundred genotyped donors of the cohort, an average of around 240,000 unique TCR beta nucleotide sequences were sequenced per donor, 15% to 20% of them non-productive. Summary of the overall study and its limitations: A total of 150 or so TCR beta chains were listed by the study as associated with cytomegalovirus. In an earlier analysis of around 500 of the donors, most TCR beta V segments appeared in productive rearrangements about 87% or about 30% of the time, broadly matching IMGT annotations. The presence/absence analyses assumed that sequencing depth was roughly uniform across donors, and that assumption may not be true. According to a later genetic analysis, donors in an Asian-associated ancestry cluster had fewer N-insertions in productive TCRs than the roughly 670-donor mean. A group of highly shared sequence variants was considered likely to be a technical artifact of the sequencing pipeline. In a later analysis, the rate of TCR association differed among HLA loci, with DRB1 alleles having the most associated TCRs and HLA-C alleles having the fewest. HLA typing was unavailable for some donors at each locus, so association tests used only the typed subset. A further reported finding was that TCR beta sequences accurately predicted the HLA-A and HLA-B alleles for most subjects in the first cohort. The cohort was sequenced for TCR beta chains only, and without alpha or paired-chain data the features that could be detected were limited. A later analysis found that most CMV-associated TCR beta chains appeared HLA-restricted, with HLA associations seemingly driven largely by CMV exposure. Immune exposure information for the cohort was limited to CMV serostatus. At a false discovery rate of 0.05, a later analysis linked under 20,000 TCR beta sequences to specific HLA alleles. In a later genetic analysis, a missense DCLRE1C variant was associated with V-gene and J-gene trimming of TCR beta chains, and the association was replicated in an independent cohort. In a later analysis, HLA-associated TCR beta chains showed more clonal expansion and lower generation probabilities than non-associated chains that were equally common. When HLA alleles, especially DR and DQ, strongly co-occurred, TCR associations were difficult to assign to individual alleles. The classifier was reported to diagnose cytomegalovirus status with high specificity and sensitivity in both the original cohort and the validation cohort. Several of the top co-occurrence clusters appeared to be linked to parvovirus B19, influenza, CMV and Epstein-Barr virus, according to a later analysis. Correlated functional status among segregating V segments might reflect linkage disequilibrium, but an unknown experimental factor could not be ruled out. The authors suggested that the approach could potentially be generalized to other disease states and immunological phenotypes. In vitro tests confirmed that a few of the cytomegalovirus-associated TCR beta chains recognize cytomegalovirus antigens. The earlier analysis of fewer than 750 of the donors excluded roughly 17 rarely observed V segments, including chromosome 9 orphons, because counts were too low. Some IMGT-functional V segments, including TRBV6-2 and TRBV6-3, could not be told apart with the 87-base-pair reads, so those segments were excluded. Most TCR sequences were seen in very few donors, while some public TCRs were found in many individuals.

Sequenced material: PBMCs. The V and J genes are TRBV6-6 and TRBJ1-5; 7 bases in the junction line up with TRBD1. The sequence was collected from a man aged 18 to 29 in good health and CMV-seronegative. The CDR3 region has the sequence CASSQGVGRQPQHF. The bases read TGTGCCAGCAGTCAGGGGGTGGGGAGGCAGCCCCAGCATTTT.